This T cell receptor (beta chain) was sequenced during a study of cytomegalovirus exposure and HLA in healthy donors. Study context: In terms of ancestry, the Caucasian-associated cluster contained 75% to 85% of the approximately 380 genotyped donors.

Donors likely had unrecorded immune exposures despite being nominally healthy when sampled. The germline CDR1 and CDR2 sequences are MNHEY and SVGAGI. Trimming removed 5 bases from V and 1 base from J; junction bases left unmatched: 4. The CDR3 length is 14 residues. In the case of this clone: The antigen is unknown.

Whole-study results and caveats: Most observed TCR sequences were rare, whereas some public TCRs were detected in many donors. An analysis that was carried out later associated 16,000 or so TCR beta sequences with HLA alleles at 0.05 false discovery rate.

Primers: 60 Vbeta forward and 13 Jbeta reverse. Some clones are missing from TCRdb's copy, which holds only in-frame ones; the method was immunoSEQ multiplex PCR. The sample has some 160,000 clones; around 80% are singletons. The sequence came from a woman between 35 and 50 years old in good health and CMV-seronegative. The chain combines TRBV6-5 with TRBJ1-1, with 7 bases lining up with TRBD1. Sequenced material: PBMCs. The CDR3 DNA reads TGTGCCAGCAGTGCCGGGACAGCGAACACTGAAGCTTTCTTT. The encoded protein is CASSAGTANTEAFF.